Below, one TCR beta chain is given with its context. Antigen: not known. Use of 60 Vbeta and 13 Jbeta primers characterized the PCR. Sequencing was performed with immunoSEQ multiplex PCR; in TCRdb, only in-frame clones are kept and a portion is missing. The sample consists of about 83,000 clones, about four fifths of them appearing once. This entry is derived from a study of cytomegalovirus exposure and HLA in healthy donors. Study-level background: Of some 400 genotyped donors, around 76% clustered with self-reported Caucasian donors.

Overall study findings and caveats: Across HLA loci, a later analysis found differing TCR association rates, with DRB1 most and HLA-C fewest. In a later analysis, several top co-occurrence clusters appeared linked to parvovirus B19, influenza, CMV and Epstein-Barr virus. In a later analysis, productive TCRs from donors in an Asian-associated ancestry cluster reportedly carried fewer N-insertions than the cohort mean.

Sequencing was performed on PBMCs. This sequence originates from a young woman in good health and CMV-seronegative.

The CDR3 DNA reads TGTGCCAGCAGCTTAAGTGTGGCAGAAGTCGCCGAGCAGTACTTC. This codes for CASSLSVAEVAEQYF. The chain combines TRBV11-2 with TRBJ2-7; no clear D. The CDR3 contains 15 residues. The germline gives CDR1 SGHAT, CDR2 FQNNGV. Trimming pared 2 bases from V and 6 bases from J, leaving 17 bases between.